Following are 18 T cell receptor beta chains from one sample sequenced in a study of blood T cell repertoires in COVID-19. The repertoire was sequenced with immunoSEQ multiplex PCR; TCRdb's copy has only in-frame clones and lacks some. The sample has about 71,000 clones, approximately 83% seen once. Sequenced: peripheral blood. The receptors here all came from a man aged 30 to 45 with COVID-19, enrolled during active disease.

The chain links TRBV12-3 or TRBV12-4 to TRBJ1-2, with TRBD1 matching 8 bases. Losses at the gene ends were 2 bases for V and 8 bases for J; bases not matched to a gene: 4. This CDR3 is 13 amino acids long. The CDR3 is CASSLQGAHGYTF. The CDR3 DNA is TGTGCCAGCAGTTTACAGGGGGCGCACGGCTACACCTTC.

V usage is TRBV27 and J usage is TRBJ2-1; TRBD2 agrees at 13 bases. CDR1 MNHEY and CDR2 SMNVEV come from the germline V gene (reference sequence). V shed 2 bases, J shed 11 bases, and the junction held 3 bases outside the gene matches. The CDR3 consists of 14 residues. Written as DNA, the CDR3 is TGTGCCAGCAGTTTACCGGGGACTAGCGGGAAGCAGTTCTTC. It specifies CASSLPGTSGKQFF.

This clone was picked up a small number of times. This chain connects TRBV7-8 to TRBJ1-6, with 10 bases lining up with TRBD1. The germline V gene encodes CDR1 SGHVS and CDR2 FQNEAQ. The ends lost 5 bases at V and 7 bases at J; junction bases unmatched: 8. The CDR3 has 16 amino acids. The CDR3 bases are TGTGCCAGCAGCGGAACCGGGACAGGGGTGAATTCACCCCTCCACTTT. The encoded protein is CASSGTGTGVNSPLHF.

The J gene is TRBJ2-3, the V gene TRBV5-4; 8 positions match TRBD2. CDR1 and CDR2 from the germline V gene are SGHNT and YYREEE (reference sequence). The CDR3 is 17 amino acids. J lost 4 bases, V lost 3 bases, and 13 bases had no gene match. The CDR3 DNA reads as TGTGCCAGCAGCTCGGGGGGCGGGAGGTTTGTTGCAGATACGCAGTATTTT. Translated, it gives CASSSGGGRFVADTQYF.

The genes are TRBV18 and TRBJ2-3; 7 bases are shared with TRBD2. Germline CDR1 reads KGHSH; CDR2 reads LQKENI. V was clipped by 0 bases and J by 4 bases; unmatched bases: 10. This CDR3 spans 17 amino acids. The DNA of the CDR3 is TGTGCCAGCTCACCACCGAGGCAGCGGGGCCTCCCAGATACGCAGTATTTT. This codes for CASSPPRQRGLPDTQYF.

The V call is TRBV9, the J call TRBJ2-7; 8 bases are a match to TRBD2. Germline V gene sequence: CDR1 SGDLS, CDR2 YYNGEE. The CDR3 loop spans 14 amino acids. Unmatched junction bases numbered 10, after V lost 4 bases and J lost 7 bases. The CDR3 loop is CASSTLPGLDEQYF. CDR3 bases: TGTGCCAGCAGCACCCTGCCGGGACTAGATGAGCAGTACTTC.

The chain combines TRBV2 with TRBJ1-1, with 8 bases that match TRBD1. V shed 5 bases and J 6 bases; nucleotides not matched to a gene: 8. The germline V gene has CDR1 SNHLY and CDR2 FYNNEI. This CDR3 is 14 amino acids long. Here the CDR3 DNA reads TGTGCCAGCAGTCCAACAGGGGGTCGGTCTGAAGCTTTCTTT. This codes for CASSPTGGRSEAFF.

The rearrangement uses TRBV7-9 and TRBJ1-4; weak D call: TRBD1 (5 bases). The CDR3 contains 13 residues. CDR1 is SEHNR, CDR2 FQNEAQ, per germline (reference sequence). Trimming took 2 bases from V and 8 from J, leaving 9 bases between them. The CDR3 loop is CASSLQGYEKLFF. For the CDR3, the DNA is TGTGCCAGCAGCTTACAGGGTTACGAAAAACTGTTTTTT. The complete variable domain, with remaining parts taken from reference TRBV7-9 and TRBJ1-4, reads DTGVSQNPRHKITKRGQNVTFRCDPISEHNRLYWYRQTLGQGPEFLTYFQNEAQLEKSRLLSDRFSAERPKGSFSTLEIQRTEQGDSAMYLCASSLQGYEKLFFGSGTQLSVL.

In its sample, this clone was seen a few times. The chain links TRBV10-1 to TRBJ2-7; unclear D gene. Trimming shortened V by 0 bases and J by 5 bases, and 8 bases separated the two germline ends. The CDR3 spans 13 residues. From germline, CDR1 is WNHNN and CDR2 SYGVQD (reference sequence). CDR3 protein: CASSESGRHEQYF. CDR3 DNA sequence: TGCGCCAGCAGTGAGTCTGGCAGGCACGAGCAGTACTTC.

The gene calls are TRBV14 and TRBJ1-1; D uncertain. Deletions cut 2 bases from V and 4 bases from J, with 11 bases between. CDR1 and CDR2 (germline): SGHDN, FVKESK. The CDR3 totals 14 residues. CDR3: CASSQRGWATEAFF. DNA of the CDR3: TGTGCCAGCAGCCAACGGGGTTGGGCCACTGAAGCTTTCTTT.

The chain is built from TRBV30 and TRBJ2-7, with TRBD1 identical over 10 bases. The V gene's germline CDR1 is GTSNPN and CDR2 SVGIG (reference sequence). The CDR3 consists of 14 residues. V was clipped by 3 bases and J by 3 bases; unmatched bases: 5. CDR3 nucleotide sequence: TGTGCCTGGAGGGTGGGACAGGGGTTCTACGAGCAGTACTTC. Its protein product is CAWRVGQGFYEQYF.

The V and J genes are TRBV7-2 and TRBJ2-1; D possibly corresponds to TRBD2 (6 bases). V was clipped by 5 bases and J by 9 bases, with 20 bases between them. CDR1 is SGHTA, CDR2 FQGNSA, per germline. This CDR3 has 15 residues. This chain's CDR3 is CASSPLPLASAEQFF. DNA of the CDR3: TGTGCCAGCAGCCCGTTACCACTAGCATCGGCTGAGCAGTTCTTC. Full variable domain (outside the CDR3, taken from reference TRBV7-2 and TRBJ2-1): GAGVSQSPSNKVTEKGKDVELRCDPISGHTALYWYRQSLGQGLEFLIYFQGNSAPDKSGLPSDRFSAERTGGSVSTLTIQRTQQEDSAVYLCASSPLPLASAEQFFGPGTRLTVL.

The chain employs TRBV11-3 and TRBJ2-5; TRBD1 aligns across 7 bases. In germline, CDR1 is SGHNT, CDR2 YENEEA. V shed 3 bases and J 4 bases; nucleotides not matched to a gene: 8. This CDR3 is 15 amino acids long. Here the CDR3 DNA reads TGTGCCAGCAGCTTGACAGGGCGGGCGGTAGAGACCCAGTACTTC. Protein sequence: CASSLTGRAVETQYF.

The V call is TRBV28, the J call TRBJ1-2; TRBD1 aligns across 7 bases. V dropped 5 bases and J dropped 4; count of bases not matched to a gene: 7. Germline CDR1 and CDR2: MDHEN and SYDVKM. The CDR3 consists of 14 residues. The CDR3 DNA reads TGTGCCAGCAGTCCCACGGACAGGACCTATGGCTACACCTTC. Amino acids: CASSPTDRTYGYTF.

The CDR3 reads CASSLGTFLNTEAFF. In DNA form, the CDR3 reads TGTGCCAGCAGCTTAGGGACATTCCTGAACACTGAAGCTTTCTTT. This chain uses TRBV7-2 with TRBJ1-1; D is possibly TRBD1 (5 bases). V was pared by 1 base and J by 0 bases, with 9 bases between. The CDR3 spans 15 residues. Germline V gives CDR1 SGHTA, CDR2 FQGNSA.

This clone was picked up one time. The genes are TRBV6-5 and TRBJ2-3, with 11 bases identical to TRBD2. Germline V gene data show CDR1 as MNHEY and CDR2 as SVGAGI. V lost 2 bases to trimming and J lost 4 bases; unmatched junction nucleotides: 2. The length of the CDR3 is 15 residues. The CDR3, as DNA: TGTGCCAGCAGTTACCATAGCGGGAGGGCAGATACGCAGTATTTT. It specifies CASSYHSGRADTQYF.

The chain recombines TRBV5-6 with TRBJ1-4, with D maybe TRBD1 (6 bases). The CDR3 spans 17 residues. Germline V gives CDR1 SGHDT, CDR2 YYEEEE. Trimming removed 0 bases from V and 4 bases from J, with 16 bases in between. This CDR3 reads CASSLEVGGLGNEKLFF. The CDR3 nucleotides read TGTGCCAGCAGCTTGGAGGTCGGGGGGCTAGGTAATGAAAAACTGTTTTTT.

V and J are TRBV30 and TRBJ2-7; a possible D gene is TRBD2 (7 bases). The V and J ends lost 3 bases and 7 bases respectively, with 13 bases between them. CDR3 length: 12 amino acids. Germline CDR1 is GTSNPN and CDR2 is SVGIG (reference sequence). The chain's CDR3 is CAWRRGAGEQYF. CDR3 bases: TGTGCCTGGAGACGGGGGGCGGGGGAGCAGTACTTC.